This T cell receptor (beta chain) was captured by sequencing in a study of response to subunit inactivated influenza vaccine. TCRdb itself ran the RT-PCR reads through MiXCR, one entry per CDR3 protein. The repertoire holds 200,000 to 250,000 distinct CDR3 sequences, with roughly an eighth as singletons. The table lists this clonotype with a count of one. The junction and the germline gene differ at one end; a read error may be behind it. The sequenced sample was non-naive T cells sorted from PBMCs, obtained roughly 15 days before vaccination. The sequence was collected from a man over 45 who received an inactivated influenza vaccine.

The CDR3 here is CASSLAGISNQPQPF. Here the CDR3 DNA reads TGTGCCAGCAGCTTGGCGGGTATTAGCAATCAGCCCCAGCCTTTT. The V call is TRBV7-9, the J call TRBJ1-5; no firm D call. The CDR3 loop spans 15 amino acids. Germline-derived CDR1 and CDR2 are SEHNR and FQNEAQ (reference sequence).